This TCR beta chain was sequenced in a study of T cell responses to AZD1222 COVID-19 vaccine. A single count supports this clone. Clones were sequenced by immunoSEQ multiplex PCR, and TCRdb holds only the in-frame ones, with some missing. Of around 140,000 clones in the sample, about 92% were seen once. This CDR3 comprises 14 residues. Germline loops: CDR1 SGDLS, CDR2 YYNGEE. Trimming removed 0 bases at V and 9 bases at J, with 13 bases between. J is TRBJ2-1 and V is TRBV9; D call uncertain. Sequencing used peripheral blood, obtained after recovery from COVID-19. The origin of this receptor is an adult who had recovered from COVID-19. Here the CDR3 reads CASSVGSSGTEQFF. As DNA, the CDR3 is TGTGCCAGCAGCGTAGGAAGCTCGGGCACTGAGCAGTTCTTC.